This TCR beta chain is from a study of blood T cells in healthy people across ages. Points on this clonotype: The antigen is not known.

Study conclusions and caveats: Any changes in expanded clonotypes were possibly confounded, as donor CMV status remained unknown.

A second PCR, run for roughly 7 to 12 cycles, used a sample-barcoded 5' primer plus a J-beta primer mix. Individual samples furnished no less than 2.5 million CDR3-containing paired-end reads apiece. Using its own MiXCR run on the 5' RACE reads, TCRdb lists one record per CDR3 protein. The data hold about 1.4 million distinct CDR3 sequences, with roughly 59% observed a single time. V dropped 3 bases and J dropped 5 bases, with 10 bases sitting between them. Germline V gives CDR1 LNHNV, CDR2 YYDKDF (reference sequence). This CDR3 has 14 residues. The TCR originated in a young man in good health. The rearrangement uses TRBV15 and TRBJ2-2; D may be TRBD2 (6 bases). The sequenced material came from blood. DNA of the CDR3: TGTGCCACCAGCAGCCCGGAGGGGACCGGGGAGCTGTTTTTT. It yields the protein CATSSPEGTGELFF.